These 10 T cell receptor beta chains came from one sample sequenced in a study of Ad26.COV2.S vaccination and SARS-CoV-2 variants. Documented treatment: about 20 received Ad26.COV2.S at low or high dose, single or two shots; roughly five received placebo; per-sample allocation not given. Samples came from day 63 after the first vaccine or placebo injection. Sequencing was performed with immunoSEQ multiplex PCR; in TCRdb, only in-frame clones are kept and a portion is missing. The table has roughly 460,000 clones, about 88% seen once. Sequencing was performed on peripheral blood, taken in a trial of Ad26.COV2.S vaccine versus placebo. These receptor sequences come from a person between 18 and 65 years old who received the Ad26.COV2.S COVID-19 vaccine or a placebo.

The chain has TRBV30 and TRBJ2-1; tentatively, D is TRBD2 (5 bases). This CDR3 is built from 14 residues. Looked up from germline, CDR1 is GTSNPN and CDR2 is SVGIG (reference sequence). Between the trimmed V and J ends, which lost 3 bases and 5 bases, there was a span of 14 bases. This CDR3 reads CAWRKWETDNEQFF. CDR3 sequence (DNA): TGTGCCTGGAGAAAGTGGGAGACTGACAATGAGCAGTTCTTC.

J is TRBJ2-3 and V is TRBV11-2, with D tentatively TRBD1 (7 bases). Germline V gene sequence: CDR1 SGHAT, CDR2 FQNNGV. This CDR3 contains 16 residues. V dropped 5 bases and J dropped 1 base, with 16 bases sitting between them. The CDR3 loop is CASSPAGGGGTDTQYF. CDR3 coding DNA: TGTGCCAGCAGCCCGGCAGGGGGAGGTGGCACAGATACGCAGTATTTT.

The genes are TRBV5-1 and TRBJ2-5; 7 bases are shared with TRBD2. The CDR3 length is 15 residues. Trimming at V came to 0 bases and at J to 4 bases, leaving 6 bases not matched to a gene. Germline V CDR1 and CDR2: SGHRS, YFSETQ. CDR3 coding DNA: TGCGCCAGCAGCTTGGAGGGACTACAAGGAGAGACCCAGTACTTC. Its translation: CASSLEGLQGETQYF. The variable domain in full, with the rest retrieved from reference TRBV5-1 and TRBJ2-5, is KAGVTQTPRYLIKTRGQQVTLSCSPISGHRSVSWYQQTPGQGLQFLFEYFSETQRNKGNFPGRFSGRQFSNSRSEMNVSTLELGDSALYLCASSLEGLQGETQYFGPGTRLLVL.

The chain is built from TRBV7-6 and TRBJ2-5; D gene ambiguous. The CDR3 loop spans 13 amino acids. CDR1 SGHVS and CDR2 FNYEAQ come from the germline V gene. The V gene lost 1 base and the J gene lost 2 bases, with 5 bases spanning the gap. In DNA, the CDR3 is TGTGCCAGCAGCTTAGTTGTACAAGAGACCCAGTACTTC. Its protein product is CASSLVVQETQYF.

With regard to this clone: Other DNA variants within this sample encode the same CDR3. The chain has TRBV5-1 and TRBJ2-3; TRBD2 agrees at 13 bases. The CDR3 is made up of 16 amino acids. The trim removed 4 bases at V and 1 base at J, leaving 3 bases unmatched. The germline V gene encodes CDR1 SGHRS and CDR2 YFSETQ. This CDR3 reads CASSPGLAGGTDTQYF. CDR3 coding DNA: TGCGCCAGCAGCCCCGGACTAGCGGGAGGCACAGATACGCAGTATTTT.

This chain joins TRBV2 and TRBJ2-3; no definite D call. Trimming removed 7 bases from V and 0 bases from J, with 8 bases in between. The CDR3 covers 13 residues. Germline V gene data show CDR1 as SNHLY and CDR2 as FYNNEI. The CDR3 reads CASNTWSTDTQYF. In nucleotides, the CDR3 is TGTGCCAGCAATACCTGGAGCACAGATACGCAGTATTTT.

The chain joins TRBV20-1 to TRBJ2-7; no clear D gene. Germline V CDR1 and CDR2: DFQATT, SNEGSKA (reference sequence). V was trimmed by 3 bases and J by 5 bases, leaving 14 bases between them. This CDR3 spans 13 amino acids. The CDR3 nucleotides read TGCAGTGCTAGTATGGCGATTTGGAACGAGCAGTACTTC. This gives the protein CSASMAIWNEQYF.

This chain connects TRBV5-6 to TRBJ1-5, with D tentatively TRBD1 (5 bases). This CDR3 contains 16 residues. Trimming pared 2 bases from V and 7 bases from J, leaving 19 bases between. The germline V gene encodes CDR1 SGHDT and CDR2 YYEEEE. This CDR3 is CASSFQGGWATQPQHF. The CDR3 bases are TGTGCCAGCAGCTTCCAGGGTGGCTGGGCCACACAGCCCCAGCATTTT.

V is TRBV2 and J is TRBJ2-7; D gene ambiguous. Germline CDR1 reads SNHLY; CDR2 reads FYNNEI. The CDR3 has 13 residues. Trimming pared 2 bases from V and 2 bases from J, leaving 7 bases between. The DNA for the CDR3 is TGTGCCAGCAGTGAACGGAACGCCTACGAGCAGTACTTC. Encoded protein: CASSERNAYEQYF.

The genes are TRBV28 and TRBJ2-5; possible D gene TRBD2, 7 bases. V dropped 6 bases and J dropped 5 bases, with 13 bases sitting between them. Per germline, CDR1 MDHEN and CDR2 SYDVKM. The CDR3 runs 13 residues. Here the CDR3 reads CASSPGGLETQYF. The CDR3 DNA sequence: TGTGCCAGCAGCCCCGGGGGGCTTGAGACCCAGTACTTC. Full variable domain (outside the CDR3, taken from reference TRBV28 and TRBJ2-5): DVKVTQSSRYLVKRTGEKVFLECVQDMDHENMFWYRQDPGLGLRLIYFSYDVKMKEKGDIPEGYSVSREKKERFSLILESASTNQTSMYLCASSPGGLETQYFGPGTRLLVL.